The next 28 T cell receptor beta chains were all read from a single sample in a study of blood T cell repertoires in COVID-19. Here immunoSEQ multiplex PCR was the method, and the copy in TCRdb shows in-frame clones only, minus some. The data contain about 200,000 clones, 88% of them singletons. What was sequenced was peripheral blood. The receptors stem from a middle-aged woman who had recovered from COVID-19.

The CDR3 loop reads CAWTSGGYEQYF. The CDR3, as DNA: TGTGCCTGGACTAGCGGGGGCTACGAGCAGTACTTC. The V gene is TRBV30, the J gene TRBJ2-7; 10 bases are a match to TRBD2. This CDR3 spans 12 amino acids. After removal of 4 bases from V and 3 bases from J, the junction contained 0 bases not matched to a gene. Germline V lookup: CDR1 GTSNPN, CDR2 SVGIG (reference sequence).

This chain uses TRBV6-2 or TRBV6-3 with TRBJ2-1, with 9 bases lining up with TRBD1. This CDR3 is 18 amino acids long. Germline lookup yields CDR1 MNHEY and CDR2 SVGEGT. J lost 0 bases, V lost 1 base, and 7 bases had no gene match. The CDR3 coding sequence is TGTGCCAGCAGTTACTTGGACAGGGGAACGAGCTCCTACAATGAGCAGTTCTTC. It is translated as CASSYLDRGTSSYNEQFF.

The CDR3 bases are TGCGCCAGCAGCTTAGGTGGGGCTGACACTGAAGCTTTCTTT. Its protein product is CASSLGGADTEAFF. The rearrangement joins TRBV5-1 to TRBJ1-1; D may be TRBD1 (5 bases). The V gene's germline CDR1 is SGHRS and CDR2 YFSETQ. The CDR3 has 14 residues. The V end lost 2 bases, the J end lost 3 bases, and 11 bases lay between the germline ends.

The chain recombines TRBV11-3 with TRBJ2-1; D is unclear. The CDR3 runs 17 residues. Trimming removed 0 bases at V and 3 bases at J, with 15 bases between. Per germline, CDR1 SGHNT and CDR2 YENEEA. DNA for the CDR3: TGTGCCAGCAGCTTAGAGGGTGGCGGTAACCGCTACAATGAGCAGTTCTTC. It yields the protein CASSLEGGGNRYNEQFF.

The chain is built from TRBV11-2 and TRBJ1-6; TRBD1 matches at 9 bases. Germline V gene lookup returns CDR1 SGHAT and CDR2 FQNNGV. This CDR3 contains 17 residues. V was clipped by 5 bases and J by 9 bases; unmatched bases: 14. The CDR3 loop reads CASSTLPGQGLGSPLHF. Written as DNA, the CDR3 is TGTGCCAGCAGCACGCTTCCGGGACAGGGTTTAGGTTCACCCCTCCACTTT.

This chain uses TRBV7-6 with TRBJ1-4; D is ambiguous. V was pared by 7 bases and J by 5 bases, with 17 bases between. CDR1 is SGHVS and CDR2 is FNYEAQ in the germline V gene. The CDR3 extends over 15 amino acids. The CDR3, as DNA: TGTGCCAGCACCCGACGACAACGTTCCAATGAAAAACTGTTTTTT. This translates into CASTRRQRSNEKLFF.

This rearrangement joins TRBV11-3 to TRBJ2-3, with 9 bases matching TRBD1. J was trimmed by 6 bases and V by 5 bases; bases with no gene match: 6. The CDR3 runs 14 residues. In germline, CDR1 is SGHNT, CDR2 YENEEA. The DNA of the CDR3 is TGTGCCAGCAGCCCCGGGACAGGGATGGATACGCAGTATTTT. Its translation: CASSPGTGMDTQYF.

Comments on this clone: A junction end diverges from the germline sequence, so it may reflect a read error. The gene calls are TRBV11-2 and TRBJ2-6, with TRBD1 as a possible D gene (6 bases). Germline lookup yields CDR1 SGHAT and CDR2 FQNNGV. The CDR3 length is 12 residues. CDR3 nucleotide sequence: TGTGCCAGCAGCTTGTTAGGGACAATAAAGGCTTTC. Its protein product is CASSLLGTIKAF.

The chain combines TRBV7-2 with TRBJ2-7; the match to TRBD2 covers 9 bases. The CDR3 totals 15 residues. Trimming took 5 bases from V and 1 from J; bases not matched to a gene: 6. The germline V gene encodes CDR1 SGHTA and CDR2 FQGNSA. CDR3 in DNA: TGTGCCAGCAGCGAGACTAGCGGTTTTTCCTACGAGCAGTACTTC. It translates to CASSETSGFSYEQYF.

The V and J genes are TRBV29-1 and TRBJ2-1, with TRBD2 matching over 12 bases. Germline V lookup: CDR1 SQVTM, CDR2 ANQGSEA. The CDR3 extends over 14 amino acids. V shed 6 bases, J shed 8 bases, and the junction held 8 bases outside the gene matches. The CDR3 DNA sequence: TGCAGCGTGATAACTAGCGGGAGGTGGGATGAGCAGTTCTTC. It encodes CSVITSGRWDEQFF.

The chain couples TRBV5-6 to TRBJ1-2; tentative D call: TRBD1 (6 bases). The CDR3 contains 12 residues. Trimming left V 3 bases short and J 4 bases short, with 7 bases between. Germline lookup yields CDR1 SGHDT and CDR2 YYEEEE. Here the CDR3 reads CASSWDIYGYTF. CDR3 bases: TGTGCCAGCAGCTGGGACATCTATGGCTACACCTTC.

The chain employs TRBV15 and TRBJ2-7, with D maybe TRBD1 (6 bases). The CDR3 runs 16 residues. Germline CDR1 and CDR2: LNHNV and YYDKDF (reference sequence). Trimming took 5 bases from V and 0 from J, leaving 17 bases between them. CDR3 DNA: TGTGCCACCAGCTCCGGGCTCCGGGACAACTCCTACGAGCAGTACTTC. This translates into CATSSGLRDNSYEQYF.

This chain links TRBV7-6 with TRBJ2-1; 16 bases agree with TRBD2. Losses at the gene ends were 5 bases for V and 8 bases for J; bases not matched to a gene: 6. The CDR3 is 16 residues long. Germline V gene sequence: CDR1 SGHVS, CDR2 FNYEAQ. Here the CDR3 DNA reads TGTGCCAGCAGCCAGGGACTAGCGGGAGGGACGTATGAGCAGTTCTTC. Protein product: CASSQGLAGGTYEQFF.

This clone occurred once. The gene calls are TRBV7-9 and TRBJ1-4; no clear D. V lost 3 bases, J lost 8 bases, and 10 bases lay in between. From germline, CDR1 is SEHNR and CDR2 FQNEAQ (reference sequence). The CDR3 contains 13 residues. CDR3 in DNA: TGTGCCAGCAGCTTGGTTTCGGGGGAAAAACTGTTTTTT. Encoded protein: CASSLVSGEKLFF.

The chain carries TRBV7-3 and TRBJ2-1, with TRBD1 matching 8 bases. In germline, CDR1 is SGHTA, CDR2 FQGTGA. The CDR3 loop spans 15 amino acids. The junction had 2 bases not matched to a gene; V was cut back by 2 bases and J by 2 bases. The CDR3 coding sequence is TGTGCCAGCAGCTTAGGGGGACAGGCCTACAATGAGCAGTTCTTC. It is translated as CASSLGGQAYNEQFF.

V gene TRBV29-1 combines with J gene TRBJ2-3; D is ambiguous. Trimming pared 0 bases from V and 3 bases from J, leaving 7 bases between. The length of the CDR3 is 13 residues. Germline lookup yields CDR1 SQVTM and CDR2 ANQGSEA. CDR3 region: CSVEDVQTDTQYF. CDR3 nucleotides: TGCAGCGTTGAAGATGTCCAGACAGATACGCAGTATTTT.

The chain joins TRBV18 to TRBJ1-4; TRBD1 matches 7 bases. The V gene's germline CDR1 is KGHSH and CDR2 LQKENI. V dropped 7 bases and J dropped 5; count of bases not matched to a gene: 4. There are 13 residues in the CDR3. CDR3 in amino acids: CASLTGVNEKLFF. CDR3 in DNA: TGTGCCAGCTTAACAGGGGTCAATGAAAAACTGTTTTTT.

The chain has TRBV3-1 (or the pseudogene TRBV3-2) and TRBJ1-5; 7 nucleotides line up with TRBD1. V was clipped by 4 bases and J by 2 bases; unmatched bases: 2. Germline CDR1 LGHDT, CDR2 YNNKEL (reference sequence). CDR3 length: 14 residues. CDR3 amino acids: CASSLTGGNQPQHF. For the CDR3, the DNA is TGTGCCAGCAGCCTTACAGGGGGCAATCAGCCCCAGCATTTT.

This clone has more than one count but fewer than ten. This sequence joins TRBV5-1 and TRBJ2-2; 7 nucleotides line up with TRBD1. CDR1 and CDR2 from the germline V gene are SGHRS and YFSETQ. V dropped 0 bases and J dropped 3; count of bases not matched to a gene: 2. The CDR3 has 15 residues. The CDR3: CASSLGQGDTGELFF. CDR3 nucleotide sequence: TGCGCCAGCAGCTTGGGTCAGGGGGACACCGGGGAGCTGTTTTTT.

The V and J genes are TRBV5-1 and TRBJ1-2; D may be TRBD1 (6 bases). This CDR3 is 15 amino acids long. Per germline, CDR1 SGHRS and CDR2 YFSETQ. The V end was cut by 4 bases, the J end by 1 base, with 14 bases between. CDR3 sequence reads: CASSATGRDNYGYTF. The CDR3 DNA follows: TGCGCCAGCAGCGCGACAGGACGCGATAACTATGGCTACACCTTC.

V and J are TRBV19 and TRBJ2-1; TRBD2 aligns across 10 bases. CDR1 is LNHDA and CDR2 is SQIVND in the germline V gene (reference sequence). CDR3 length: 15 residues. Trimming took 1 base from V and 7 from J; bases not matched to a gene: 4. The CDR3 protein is CASSIAASGRNEQFF. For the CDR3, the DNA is TGTGCCAGTAGTATAGCCGCTAGCGGGAGAAATGAGCAGTTCTTC.

The CDR3 DNA reads TGTGCCAGCTCACCGGTGACGGGGGAGGTGGATTTCTATGGCTACACCTTC. Translating it yields CASSPVTGEVDFYGYTF. V is TRBV18 and J is TRBJ1-2, with a tentative D call TRBD1 (5 bases). The V gene lost 3 bases and the J gene lost 4 bases, with 21 bases spanning the gap. The CDR3 is 17 residues long. The V gene's germline CDR1 is KGHSH and CDR2 LQKENI.

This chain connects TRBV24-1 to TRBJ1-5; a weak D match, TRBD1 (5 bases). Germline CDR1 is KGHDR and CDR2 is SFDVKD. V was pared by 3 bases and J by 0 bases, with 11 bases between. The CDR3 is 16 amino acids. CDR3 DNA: TGTGCCACCAGTGATGGGGGGGTCTATAGCAATCAGCCCCAGCATTTT. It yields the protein CATSDGGVYSNQPQHF.

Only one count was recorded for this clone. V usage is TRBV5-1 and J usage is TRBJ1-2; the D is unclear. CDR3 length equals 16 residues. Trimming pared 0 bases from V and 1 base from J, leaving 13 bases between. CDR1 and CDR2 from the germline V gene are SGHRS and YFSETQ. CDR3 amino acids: CASSLALLSLNYGYTF. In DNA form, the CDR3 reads TGCGCCAGCAGCTTGGCCCTACTATCCCTTAACTATGGCTACACCTTC. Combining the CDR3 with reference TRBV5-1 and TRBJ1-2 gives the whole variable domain KAGVTQTPRYLIKTRGQQVTLSCSPISGHRSVSWYQQTPGQGLQFLFEYFSETQRNKGNFPGRFSGRQFSNSRSEMNVSTLELGDSALYLCASSLALLSLNYGYTFGSGTRLTVV.

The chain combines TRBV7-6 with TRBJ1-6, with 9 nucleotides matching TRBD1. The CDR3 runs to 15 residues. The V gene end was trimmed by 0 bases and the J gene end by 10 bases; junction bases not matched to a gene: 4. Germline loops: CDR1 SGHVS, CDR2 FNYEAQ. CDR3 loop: CASSLARTGDSPLHF. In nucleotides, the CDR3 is TGTGCCAGCAGCTTAGCCCGGACAGGGGACTCACCCCTCCACTTT.

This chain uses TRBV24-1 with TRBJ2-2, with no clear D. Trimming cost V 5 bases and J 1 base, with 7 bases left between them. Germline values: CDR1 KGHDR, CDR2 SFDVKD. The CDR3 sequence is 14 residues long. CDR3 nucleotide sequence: TGTGCCACCAGTGCCTCACTGAACACCGGGGAGCTGTTTTTT. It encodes CATSASLNTGELFF.

CDR3 sequence: CASSFEGNTEAFF. The CDR3 DNA is TGTGCCAGCAGCTTTGAGGGTAACACTGAAGCTTTCTTT. The rearrangement uses TRBV11-1 and TRBJ1-1; D is ambiguous. There are 13 residues in the CDR3. V lost 3 bases and J lost 2, with 7 bases in between. CDR1 SGHAT and CDR2 FQDESV come from the germline V gene (reference sequence).

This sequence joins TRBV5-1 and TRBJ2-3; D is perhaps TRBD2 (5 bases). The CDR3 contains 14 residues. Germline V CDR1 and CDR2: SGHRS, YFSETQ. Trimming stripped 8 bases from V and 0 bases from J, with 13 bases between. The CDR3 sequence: CASRKERSTDTQYF. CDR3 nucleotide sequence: TGCGCCAGTCGTAAAGAGCGGAGCACAGATACGCAGTATTTT.